This TCR beta chain is drawn from a study of blood T cell repertoires in COVID-19. The CDR3 has 15 amino acids. Germline V gene data show CDR1 as MNHEY and CDR2 as SVGEGT. The ends lost 4 bases at V and 4 bases at J; junction bases unmatched: 6. Only in-frame clones appear in the TCRdb table, and some are missing; sequencing was by immunoSEQ multiplex PCR. The sample yields some 290,000 clones, around 87% seen once. The V gene is TRBV6-2 or TRBV6-3, the J gene TRBJ2-3; 9 nucleotides align to TRBD2. This sequence originates from a woman between 35 and 50 years old with COVID-19, enrolled during active disease. The sequencing input was peripheral blood. CDR3 protein: CASSSGLASPDTQYF. For the CDR3, the DNA is TGTGCCAGCAGTTCGGGACTAGCTTCCCCAGATACGCAGTATTTT.